This T cell receptor beta chain was recorded in a study of blood T cell repertoires in COVID-19. In the study overall: The samples span acute and convalescent COVID-19 from the United States, Italy and Spain. T cells, B-cell-depleted T cells, or PBMCs supplied cDNA or gDNA.

Profiled with immunoSEQ multiplex PCR; TCRdb holds only in-frame clones, not every one. The repertoire holds more than 80,000 clones, with roughly 86% as singletons. The sequence was collected from a middle-aged man with active or convalescent COVID-19. The sequenced sample consisted of peripheral blood.

CDR3 in DNA: TGTGCCAGCAGTTACCCCGCACAGGGGTCCTACGAGCAGTACTTC. Its protein is CASSYPAQGSYEQYF. V usage is TRBV6-6 and J usage is TRBJ2-7; 7 positions agree with TRBD1. V lost 2 bases to trimming and J lost 1 base; unmatched junction nucleotides: 5. The CDR3 covers 15 residues. The germline V gene has CDR1 MNHNY and CDR2 SVGAGI (reference sequence).